This entry describes one TCR beta chain. What it binds is unknown. The data belong to a study of CD8 T cells in Susac syndrome. Study-level results: The number of individuals included in the study's TCR sequencing and HLA analysis was acknowledged as relatively small.

High-throughput TCR beta sequencing covered peripheral CD8+ and CD4+ T cells. TEMRA cells were FACS-enriched, unlike CD8+ and CD4+ T cells, which were negatively isolated. This CDR3 contains 12 residues. The V gene end was trimmed by 5 bases and the J gene end by 10 bases; junction bases not matched to a gene: 7. CDR1 is MDHEN and CDR2 is SYDVKM in the germline V gene. RNA in amounts of about 0.5 to 1 ug was reverse transcribed with random hexamers. Amplification of TCR beta CDR3 used immunoSEQ multiplex PCR across 54 Vbeta and 13 Jbeta. MiXCR, applied by TCRdb to the immunoSEQ multiplex PCR reads, yields one record per CDR3 protein. The repertoire holds hundreds of thousands of distinct CDR3 sequences, with more than 80% as singletons.

The material sequenced was CD8+ T cells from PBMCs. The chain links TRBV28 to TRBJ2-7, with TRBD1 identical over 8 bases. The receptor was derived from a human donor with multiple sclerosis. The CDR3 protein is CASSGPGQVQYF. The CDR3 bases are TGTGCCAGCAGTGGCCCGGGACAGGTTCAGTACTTC.